The rows below give T cell receptor beta chains drawn from one sample of a study of OX40 agonist ivuxolimab in advanced cancers. Sequencing used immunoSEQ multiplex PCR; TCRdb keeps in-frame clones, though not all of them. The sample lists about 67,000 clones, more than 75% occurring once. Sequences were derived from CD4+ or CD8+ T cells sorted from blood, sampled in a trial of the OX40 agonist ivuxolimab. The receptors originated from an adult with an advanced solid tumor such as melanoma, head and neck, liver or kidney cancer. The CDR3 runs from the conserved cysteine through the conserved F or W. The order of the fields is D gene, J gene, clone size, V gene, CDR3 DNA, CDR3 protein. D genes are given only for firm matches. Rows may omit the clone size; those that give it use once, few, many or a size class.

>TRBD2|TRBJ2-2|-|TRBV7-2
TGTGCCAGCAGCATTGGACTAGCGGGGGCCACCGGGGAGCTGTTTTTT
CASSIGLAGATGELFF
>-|TRBJ2-7|-|TRBV7-2
TGTGCCAGCAGCTTCCCACCTATGGAGCAGTACTTC
CASSFPPMEQYF
>-|TRBJ1-4|few|TRBV2
TGTGCCAGCATCGGGGCGCCTAATGAAAAACTGTTTTTT
CASIGAPNEKLFF
>-|TRBJ1-3|-|TRBV5-5
TGTGCCAGCAGCTTTTCGTCCGGAGTTGGAAACACCATATATTTT
CASSFSSGVGNTIYF
>-|TRBJ2-1|-|TRBV9
TGTGCCAGCAGCGTAGGGCTAGACGTAAAGGGGAAGGGGGTATTCTACAATGAGCAGTTCTTC
CASSVGLDVKGKGVFYNEQFF
>TRBD1|TRBJ1-4|-|TRBV6-1
TGTGCCAGCAGTGAAAGGAGGACAGGGAGTGAAAAACTGTTTTTT
CASSERRTGSEKLFF
>TRBD1|TRBJ2-5|-|TRBV4-3
TGCGCCAGCAGCCAAGACCACAGGGGGCGAGAGACCCAGTACTTC
CASSQDHRGRETQYF
>TRBD1|TRBJ1-4|-|TRBV5-1
TGCGCCAGCAGCTTGGGGGACAGGGGGCCCGAAAAACTGTTTTTT
CASSLGDRGPEKLFF
>-|TRBJ1-6|-|TRBV19
TGTGCCAGTAGTCGCACCACAACTCACAATTCACCCCTCCACTTT
CASSRTTTHNSPLHF
>-|TRBJ2-1|once|TRBV25-1
TGTGCCAGCAGTGTCTACAATGAGCAGTTCTTC
CASSVYNEQFF
>TRBD1|TRBJ1-2|-|TRBV5-8
TGTGCCAGCAACCTAGAACAGGGGTGGGGCTACACCTTC
CASNLEQGWGYTF
>-|TRBJ2-1|-|TRBV27
TGTGCCAGCAGTTTATTGTCTCGGGAGTGGGAGCAGTTCTTC
CASSLLSREWEQFF
>-|TRBJ2-7|-|TRBV19
TGTGCCAGTAGTCTACTGGACAGCTACGAGCAGTACTTC
CASSLLDSYEQYF
>-|TRBJ2-3|-|TRBV2
TGTGCCAGCAGTGAAGCGGGGGGGCCAGCAGATACGCAGTATTTT
CASSEAGGPADTQYF
>TRBD1|TRBJ2-2|-|TRBV5-1
TGCGCCAGCAGCCCCCGTCCGGGACAGGACACCACCGGGGAGCTGTTTTTT
CASSPRPGQDTTGELFF
>TRBD1|TRBJ2-1|-|TRBV5-1
TGCGCCAGCAGCCAAAACAGGGGCTCCTACAATGAGCAGTTCTTC
CASSQNRGSYNEQFF
>-|TRBJ1-1|-|TRBV5-1
TGCGCCAGCAGCCCCCGACGGGAGAACACTGAAGCTTTCTTT
CASSPRRENTEAFF
>TRBD1|TRBJ1-1|-|TRBV7-9
TGTGCCAGCGGCCACGACAGGGTAGAAGCTTTCTTT
CASGHDRVEAFF
>-|TRBJ2-7|-|TRBV6-1
TGTGCCAGCAAATCGGACGGATTCTCCTACGAGCAGTACTTC
CASKSDGFSYEQYF
>-|TRBJ2-1|-|TRBV7-9
TGTGCCAGCAGCCAGGGACACCCCGTATACAATGAGCAGTTCTTC
CASSQGHPVYNEQFF
>-|TRBJ1-2|-|TRBV6-6
TGTGCCAGCAGCCACGGACAGCACTATGGCTACACCTTC
CASSHGQHYGYTF
>-|TRBJ1-1|-|TRBV4-3
TGCGCCAGCAGCCAAGATCCGCATGTTGAAGCTTTCTTT
CASSQDPHVEAFF
>-|TRBJ1-1|-|TRBV6-1
TGTGCCAGCAGCAGCACGAACACTGAAGCTTTCTTT
CASSSTNTEAFF
>-|TRBJ2-2|-|TRBV7-2
TGTGCCAGCAGCTTTAGCGGGAACACCGGGGAGCTGTTTTTT
CASSFSGNTGELFF
>-|TRBJ1-1|-|TRBV5-1
TGCGCCAGCAGCGACCCGGGACACTTCGGGAGTGTTTTCTTT
CASSDPGHFGSVFF
>-|TRBJ1-5|few|TRBV4-1
TGCGCCAGCAGCCAAGAAGGCCCATCGGTGCCCCAGCATTTT
CASSQEGPSVPQHF
>-|TRBJ1-4|-|TRBV5-1
TGCGCCAGCAGCCGGGGAACAGCAACTAATGAAAAACTGTTTTTT
CASSRGTATNEKLFF
>-|TRBJ1-5|-|TRBV4-3
TGCGCCAGCAGCCAAGGAGGGGCAGACGATCATCAGCCCCAGCATTTT
CASSQGGADDHQPQHF
>-|TRBJ1-4|-|TRBV2
TGTGCCAGCAGGTACCTATTGGAAGAAAAACTGTTTTTT
CASRYLLEEKLFF
>-|TRBJ2-1|-|TRBV9
TGTGCCAGCAGCGTATACCAGGGCTCCTACAATGAGCAGTTCTTC
CASSVYQGSYNEQFF
>TRBD2|TRBJ2-1|-|TRBV18
TGTGCCAGCTTTAGAGCGGGGGGTCCAGAGCAGTTCTTC
CASFRAGGPEQFF
>-|TRBJ1-5|-|TRBV7-2
TGTGCCAGCAGCTTGGGTCCTCCGGGCCAGCCCCAGCATTTT
CASSLGPPGQPQHF
>TRBD2|TRBJ2-5|-|TRBV29-1
TGCAGCGTTAGGACTAGCGGGGCCACGTACCAAGAGACCCAGTACTTC
CSVRTSGATYQETQYF
>TRBD2|TRBJ2-7|-|TRBV6-1
TGTGCCAGCAGTGAAGCGCGGGGGGCTGGCGAGCAGTACTTC
CASSEARGAGEQYF
>-|TRBJ1-6|-|TRBV6-5
TGTGCCGCGCGGAGGAGCTCCCATTCACCCCTCCACTTT
CAARRSSHSPLHF
>-|TRBJ1-1|-|TRBV5-1
TGCGCCAGCAGCCTGAGTTCGAACACTGAAGCTTTCTTT
CASSLSSNTEAFF
>-|TRBJ1-2|-|TRBV21-1
TGTGCCAGCAGCACCCGGGACTGGGAAGGCTACACCTTC
CASSTRDWEGYTF
>-|TRBJ1-4|-|TRBV5-1
TGCGCCAGCAGCTTGTCTCGGGGTGGTGAAAAACTGTTTTTT
CASSLSRGGEKLFF
>TRBD1|TRBJ1-2|once|TRBV2
TGTGCCAGCAGATCAGGGGGAGATGGCTACACCTTC
CASRSGGDGYTF
>-|TRBJ1-1|-|TRBV5-1
TGCGCCAGCAGCCCTGGGACCAGTAACACTGAAGCTTTCTTT
CASSPGTSNTEAFF
>-|TRBJ2-7|-|TRBV6-5
TGTGCCAGCAGTCCCAGGGGGGCAGGGCTTCACGAGCAGTACTTC
CASSPRGAGLHEQYF
>-|TRBJ2-6|-|TRBV5-6
TGTGCCAGCAGCCTGGGCTCTGGGGCCAACGTCCTGACTTTC
CASSLGSGANVLTF
>-|TRBJ2-1|-|TRBV25-1
TGTGCCAGCAGTGAATCCTTAGGACAGCGGAGCTCCTACAATGAGCAGTTCTTC
CASSESLGQRSSYNEQFF
>-|TRBJ1-2|-|TRBV2
TGTGCCAGCAGTGAAATTACCGGGGGTGGCTACACCTTC
CASSEITGGGYTF
>-|TRBJ2-1|-|TRBV7-2
TGTGCCAGCAGCTTTAGACAGGGGAGGGTCAATGAGCAGTTCTTC
CASSFRQGRVNEQFF
>TRBD1|TRBJ1-1|-|TRBV19
TGTGCCAGTAGTAAAGGGACAGGGCTCGGCGGGAACACTGAAGCTTTCTTT
CASSKGTGLGGNTEAFF
>-|TRBJ1-6|-|TRBV7-6
TGTGCCAGCAGCAGAAACCCGGGCTCCTATAATTCACCCCTCCACTTT
CASSRNPGSYNSPLHF
>-|TRBJ1-3|-|TRBV6-5
TGTGCCAGCAGTTACTGGGGGGGCTCTGGAAACACCATATATTTT
CASSYWGGSGNTIYF
>-|TRBJ1-6|few|TRBV7-9
TGTGCCAGCAGCTCTCAGGGTGGGGATTCACCCCTCCACTTT
CASSSQGGDSPLHF
>TRBD2|TRBJ2-1|once|TRBV7-2
TGTGCCAGCAGCAACAACGGGGGGTCGCAGTTCTTC
CASSNNGGSQFF
>-|TRBJ2-5|few|TRBV5-1
TGCGCCAGCAGCCTGGACAGCCAAGAGACCCAGTACTTC
CASSLDSQETQYF
>-|TRBJ2-7|-|TRBV20-1
TGCAGTGCTAGTTCCCAGTACGAGCAGTACTTC
CSASSQYEQYF
>-|TRBJ1-1|-|TRBV7-9
TGTGCCAGCAGCTTAGAACCATCGGAGGGTGTAGCTTTCTTT
CASSLEPSEGVAFF
>-|TRBJ1-5|few|TRBV4-3
TGCGCCAGCAGCCAAGACGACAGGCAACCCCAGCATTTT
CASSQDDRQPQHF
>TRBD1|TRBJ2-5|-|TRBV7-2
TGTGCCAGCAGCCGCCGGACAGGGCGTCAAGAGACCCAGTACTTC
CASSRRTGRQETQYF
>-|TRBJ1-1|-|TRBV5-1
TGCGCCAGCAGCTTGCAGGGAGCGAACACTGAAGCTTTCTTT
CASSLQGANTEAFF